This TCR beta chain derives from a study of CD8 T cells in Susac syndrome. A quantity of about 0.5 to 1 ug RNA underwent reverse transcription using random hexamers. The immunoSEQ assay covered 54 Vbeta and 13 Jbeta segments for CDR3. TCRdb reanalysed the immunoSEQ multiplex PCR reads using MiXCR and keeps one entry per CDR3 protein. The data show about 140,000 distinct CDR3 sequences, roughly 94% seen once. The CDR3 covers 19 residues. Germline CDR1 GTSNPN, CDR2 SVGIG (reference sequence). V gave up 0 bases and J gave up 5 bases, with 29 bases separating them. Fulfillment of recently defined diagnostic criteria for definite or probable disease was shown by the patients with Susac syndrome. Study-wide results and caveats: Individuals included in the TCR sequencing and HLA analysis were acknowledged by the study to be relatively few in number. Within Susac syndrome CD4+ T cell repertoires, clonal expansion was not evident.

Comments on this clonotype: Its antigen is unknown.

This TCR was recovered from a human donor with Susac syndrome. The chain employs TRBV30 and TRBJ2-7; the D gene is possibly TRBD2 (5 bases). Material: CD4+ T cells from PBMCs. CDR3 in DNA: TGTGCCTGGAGTGTACTCCCCGGATCTAGGGCGGGTCGCCTCCACGAGCAGTACTTC. It codes for CAWSVLPGSRAGRLHEQYF.